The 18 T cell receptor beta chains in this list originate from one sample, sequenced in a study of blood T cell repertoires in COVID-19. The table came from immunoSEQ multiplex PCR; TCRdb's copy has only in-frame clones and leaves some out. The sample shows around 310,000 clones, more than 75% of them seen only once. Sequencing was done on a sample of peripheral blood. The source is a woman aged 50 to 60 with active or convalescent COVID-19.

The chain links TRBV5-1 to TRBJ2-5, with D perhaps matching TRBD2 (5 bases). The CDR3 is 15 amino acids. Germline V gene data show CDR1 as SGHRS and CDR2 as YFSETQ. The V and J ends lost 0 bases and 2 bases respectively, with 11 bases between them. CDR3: CASSLAGWEQETQYF. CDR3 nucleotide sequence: TGCGCCAGCAGCTTGGCCGGGTGGGAGCAAGAGACCCAGTACTTC.

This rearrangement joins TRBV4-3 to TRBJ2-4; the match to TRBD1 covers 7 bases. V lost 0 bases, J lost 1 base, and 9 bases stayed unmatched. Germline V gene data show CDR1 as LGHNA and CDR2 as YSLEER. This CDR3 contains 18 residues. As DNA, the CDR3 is TGCGCCAGCAGCCAAGATGTGGCAGGGGGATTGGCCAAAAACATTCAGTACTTC. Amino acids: CASSQDVAGGLAKNIQYF.

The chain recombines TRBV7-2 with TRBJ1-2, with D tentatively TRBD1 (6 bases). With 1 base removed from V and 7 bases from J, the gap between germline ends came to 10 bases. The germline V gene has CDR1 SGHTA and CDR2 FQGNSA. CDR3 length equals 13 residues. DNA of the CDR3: TGTGCCAGCAGCTTAGACAGGGTACGTGGCTACACCTTC. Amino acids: CASSLDRVRGYTF.

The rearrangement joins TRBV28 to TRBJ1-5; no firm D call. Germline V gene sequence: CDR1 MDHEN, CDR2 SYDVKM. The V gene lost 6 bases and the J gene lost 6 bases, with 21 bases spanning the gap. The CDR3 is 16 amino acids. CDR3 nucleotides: TGTGCCAGCAGCTCCCTGGTGAGGCTCCCTGCTCAGCCCCAGCATTTT. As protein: CASSSLVRLPAQPQHF.

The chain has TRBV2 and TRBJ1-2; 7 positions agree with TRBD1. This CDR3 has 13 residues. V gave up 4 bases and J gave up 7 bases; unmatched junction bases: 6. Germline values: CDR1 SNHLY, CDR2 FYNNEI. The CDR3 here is CASSAGQALGYTF. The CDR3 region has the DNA TGTGCCAGCAGTGCCGGACAGGCTCTTGGCTACACCTTC.

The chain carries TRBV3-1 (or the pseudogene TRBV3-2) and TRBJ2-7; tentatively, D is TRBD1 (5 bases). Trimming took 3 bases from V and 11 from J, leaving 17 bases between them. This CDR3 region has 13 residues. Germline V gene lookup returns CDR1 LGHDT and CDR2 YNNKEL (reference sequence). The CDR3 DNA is TGTGCCAGCAGCCAGGTCTCTAGAGACAGTAAGTACTTC. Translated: CASSQVSRDSKYF.

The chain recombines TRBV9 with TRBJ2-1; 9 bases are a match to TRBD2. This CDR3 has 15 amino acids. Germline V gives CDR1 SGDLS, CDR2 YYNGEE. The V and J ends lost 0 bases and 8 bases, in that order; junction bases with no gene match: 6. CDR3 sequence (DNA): TGTGCCAGCAGCGTAGTTGCGGGGGGGCATTATGAGCAGTTCTTC. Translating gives CASSVVAGGHYEQFF.

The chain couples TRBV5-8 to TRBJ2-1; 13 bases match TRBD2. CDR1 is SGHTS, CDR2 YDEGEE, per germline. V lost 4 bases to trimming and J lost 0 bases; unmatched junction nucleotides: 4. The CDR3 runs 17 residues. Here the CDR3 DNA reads TGTGCCAGCAGCCCGGGACTAGCGGGGTTCTCCTACAATGAGCAGTTCTTC. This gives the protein CASSPGLAGFSYNEQFF.

Here the CDR3 reads CASSPHNQGTEAFF. The CDR3 DNA follows: TGTGCCAGTAGCCCGCATAATCAGGGGACCGAAGCTTTCTTT. The chain carries TRBV19 and TRBJ1-1, with D perhaps matching TRBD1 (6 bases). V shed 6 bases and J shed 8 bases, with 19 bases lying between them. This CDR3 region has 14 residues. CDR1 and CDR2 from the germline V gene are LNHDA and SQIVND (reference sequence). The entire variable domain, with the rest obtained from reference TRBV19 and TRBJ1-1, is as follows: DGGITQSPKYLFRKEGQNVTLSCEQNLNHDAMYWYRQDPGQGLRLIYYSQIVNDFQKGDIAEGYSVSREKKESFPLTVTSAQKNPTAFYLCASSPHNQGTEAFFGQGTRLTVV.

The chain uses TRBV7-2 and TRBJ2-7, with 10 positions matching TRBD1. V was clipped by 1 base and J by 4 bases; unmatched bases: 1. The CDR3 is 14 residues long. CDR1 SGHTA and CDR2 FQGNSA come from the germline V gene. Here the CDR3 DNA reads TGTGCCAGCAGCTTAGGGGGACAGGGGTACGAGCAGTACTTC. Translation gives CASSLGGQGYEQYF.

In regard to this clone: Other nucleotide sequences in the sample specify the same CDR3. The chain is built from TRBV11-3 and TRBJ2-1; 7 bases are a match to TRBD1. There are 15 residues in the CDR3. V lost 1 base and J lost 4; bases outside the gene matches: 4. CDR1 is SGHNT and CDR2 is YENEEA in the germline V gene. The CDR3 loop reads CASSLGTGAYNEQFF. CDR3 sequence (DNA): TGTGCCAGCAGCTTAGGCACAGGGGCATACAATGAGCAGTTCTTC.

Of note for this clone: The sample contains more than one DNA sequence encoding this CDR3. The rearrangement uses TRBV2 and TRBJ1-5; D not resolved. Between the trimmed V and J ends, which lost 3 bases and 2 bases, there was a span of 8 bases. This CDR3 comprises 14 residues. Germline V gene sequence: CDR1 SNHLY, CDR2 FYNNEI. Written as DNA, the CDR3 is TGTGCCAGCAGTGACCGGGGTGGCAATCAGCCCCAGCATTTT. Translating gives CASSDRGGNQPQHF. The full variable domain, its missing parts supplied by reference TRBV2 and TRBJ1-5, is EPEVTQTPSHQVTQMGQEVILRCVPISNHLYFYWYRQILGQKVEFLVSFYNNEISEKSEIFDDQFSVERPDGSNFTLKIRSTKLEDSAMYFCASSDRGGNQPQHFGDGTRLSIL.

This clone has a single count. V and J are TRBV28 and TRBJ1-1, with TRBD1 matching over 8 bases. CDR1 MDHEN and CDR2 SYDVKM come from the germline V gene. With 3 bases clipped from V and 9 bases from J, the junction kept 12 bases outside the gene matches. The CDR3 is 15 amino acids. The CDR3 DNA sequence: TGTGCCAGCAGTTTTCTACTCCGCGGGACAGGTAAAGCTTTCTTT. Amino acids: CASSFLLRGTGKAFF.

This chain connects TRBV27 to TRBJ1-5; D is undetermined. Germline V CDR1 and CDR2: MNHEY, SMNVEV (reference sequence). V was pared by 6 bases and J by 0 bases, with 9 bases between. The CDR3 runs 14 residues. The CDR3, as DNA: TGTGCCAGCAGGCCCTCTAATAGCAATCAGCCCCAGCATTTT. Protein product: CASRPSNSNQPQHF.

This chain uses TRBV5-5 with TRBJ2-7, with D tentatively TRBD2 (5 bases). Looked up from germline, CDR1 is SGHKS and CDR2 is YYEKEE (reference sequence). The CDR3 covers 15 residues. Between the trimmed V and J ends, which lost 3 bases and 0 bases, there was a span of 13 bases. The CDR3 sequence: CASSSDWAPSYEQYF. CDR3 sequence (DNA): TGTGCCAGCAGCTCGGACTGGGCGCCCTCCTACGAGCAGTACTTC. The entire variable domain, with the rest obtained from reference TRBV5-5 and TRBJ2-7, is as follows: DAGVTQSPTHLIKTRGQQVTLRCSPISGHKSVSWYQQVLGQGPQFIFQYYEKEERGRGNFPDRFSARQFPNYSSELNVNALLLGDSALYLCASSSDWAPSYEQYFGPGTRLTVT.

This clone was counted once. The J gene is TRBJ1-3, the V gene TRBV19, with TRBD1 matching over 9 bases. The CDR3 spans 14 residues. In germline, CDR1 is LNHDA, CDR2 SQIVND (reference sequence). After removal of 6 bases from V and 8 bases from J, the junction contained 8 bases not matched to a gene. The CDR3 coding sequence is TGTGCCAGTAGGACTACAGGGGGCGTCGACACCATATATTTT. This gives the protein CASRTTGGVDTIYF. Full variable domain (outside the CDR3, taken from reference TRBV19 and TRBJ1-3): DGGITQSPKYLFRKEGQNVTLSCEQNLNHDAMYWYRQDPGQGLRLIYYSQIVNDFQKGDIAEGYSVSREKKESFPLTVTSAQKNPTAFYLCASRTTGGVDTIYFGEGSWLTVV.

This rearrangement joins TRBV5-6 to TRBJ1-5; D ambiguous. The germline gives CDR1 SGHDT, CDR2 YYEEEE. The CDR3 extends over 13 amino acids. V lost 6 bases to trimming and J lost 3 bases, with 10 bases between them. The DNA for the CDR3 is TGTGCCAGCACCCGGGGTTACAATCAGCCCCAGCATTTT. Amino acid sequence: CASTRGYNQPQHF.

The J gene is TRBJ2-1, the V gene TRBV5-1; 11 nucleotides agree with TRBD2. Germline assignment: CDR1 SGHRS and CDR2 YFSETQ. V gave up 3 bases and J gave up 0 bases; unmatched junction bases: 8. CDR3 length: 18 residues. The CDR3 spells CASSSKGLAGPSYNEQFF. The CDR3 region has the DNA TGCGCCAGCAGCTCAAAAGGACTAGCGGGCCCCTCCTACAATGAGCAGTTCTTC. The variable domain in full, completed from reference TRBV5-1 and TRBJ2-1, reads KAGVTQTPRYLIKTRGQQVTLSCSPISGHRSVSWYQQTPGQGLQFLFEYFSETQRNKGNFPGRFSGRQFSNSRSEMNVSTLELGDSALYLCASSSKGLAGPSYNEQFFGPGTRLTVL.